A single sample is the source of the 24 T cell receptor beta chains below, sequenced in a study of identical twins. MiXCR was run by TCRdb on the 5' RACE reads, yielding one entry per CDR3 protein. The sample gives 200,000 or so distinct CDR3 sequences, about 16% of which show up once; 35% to 50% is in the top ten. The data also belong to a second study, concerning T cells expressing NK-cell markers.

Specimen: CD8+ T cells sorted from blood. The receptors originated from a woman under 30 in good health.

This clonotype was observed a few times. V usage is TRBV29-1 and J usage is TRBJ2-7, with 12 bases aligning to TRBD2. CDR1 and CDR2 (germline): SQVTM, ANQGSEA. Trimming removed 6 bases from V and 5 bases from J; junction bases left unmatched: 11. This CDR3 has 15 residues. The CDR3 reads CSVNDGTSGSHEQYF. Written as DNA, the CDR3 is TGCAGCGTAAATGACGGGACTAGCGGGTCCCACGAGCAGTACTTC.

This chain joins TRBV7-1 and TRBJ2-7, with D possibly matching TRBD1 (6 bases). TRBV7-1 is labeled an ORF, and its function is uncertain. Trimming took 2 bases from V and 4 from J, leaving 39 bases between them. The CDR3 is 23 amino acids. The CDR3 loop reads CASSSSVTSGDPPRGRIQYEQYF. CDR3 nucleotide sequence: TGTGCCAGCAGCTCAAGCGTAACCTCAGGGGATCCACCCCGAGGGAGAATTCAGTACGAGCAGTACTTC.

This chain uses TRBV9 with TRBJ1-2; D unresolved. Germline loops: CDR1 SGDLS, CDR2 YYNGEE. Between the trimmed V and J ends, which lost 5 bases and 1 base, there was a span of 9 bases. There are 13 residues in the CDR3. CDR3 in amino acids: CASRDNSNYGYTF. The CDR3 DNA reads as TGTGCCAGCAGGGATAATAGTAACTATGGCTACACCTTC.

This clonotype was observed many times. V gene TRBV29-1 combines with J gene TRBJ2-3, with 8 bases identical to TRBD2. V lost 3 bases, J lost 6 bases, and 5 bases stayed unmatched. The CDR3 sequence is 13 residues long. Germline CDR1 and CDR2: SQVTM and ANQGSEA. As DNA, the CDR3 is TGCAGCGTTGAGGGACTAGAGGGTGATACGCAGTATTTT. Its protein is CSVEGLEGDTQYF.

The V and J genes are TRBV5-1 and TRBJ2-1; 8 bases match TRBD2. The CDR3 has 15 residues. J gave up 8 bases and V 1 base, and 8 bases lay outside the gene matches. The germline CDR1 and CDR2 sequences are SGHRS and YFSETQ. Here the CDR3 DNA reads TGCGCCAGCAGCTTGAGTTCTAGCGGGTTCTATGAGCAGTTCTTC. As protein: CASSLSSSGFYEQFF.

The chain recombines TRBV5-1 with TRBJ2-1; 9 bases are shared with TRBD2. Trimming at V came to 2 bases and at J to 4 bases, leaving 7 bases not matched to a gene. CDR3 size: 16 residues. Germline CDR1 and CDR2: SGHRS and YFSETQ. The CDR3 sequence is CASSLGAGGEYNEQFF. CDR3 DNA: TGCGCCAGCAGCTTAGGAGCGGGAGGTGAATACAATGAGCAGTTCTTC. The variable domain in full, completed from reference TRBV5-1 and TRBJ2-1, reads KAGVTQTPRYLIKTRGQQVTLSCSPISGHRSVSWYQQTPGQGLQFLFEYFSETQRNKGNFPGRFSGRQFSNSRSEMNVSTLELGDSALYLCASSLGAGGEYNEQFFGPGTRLTVL.

The CDR3 protein is CASSQEDRVFGYTF. The CDR3 DNA sequence: TGTGCCAGCAGCCAAGAGGACAGGGTTTTTGGCTACACCTTC. This chain links TRBV14 with TRBJ1-2, with TRBD1 identical over 8 bases. With V trimmed by 0 bases and J by 7 bases, 4 bases remained unmatched. CDR3 length: 14 residues. Germline CDR1 and CDR2: SGHDN and FVKESK.

The chain's CDR3 is CASSQEGLAGDTQYF. The CDR3 DNA reads TGTGCCAGCAGCCAAGAGGGACTAGCGGGAGATACGCAGTATTTT. The chain carries TRBV3-1 and TRBJ2-3; 12 bases are a match to TRBD2. Germline values: CDR1 LGHDT, CDR2 YNNKEL (reference sequence). The CDR3 runs to 15 residues. The V and J ends lost 0 bases and 5 bases, in that order; junction bases with no gene match: 0.

CDR3 sequence: CASSPGEQFF. CDR3 nucleotide sequence: TGTGCCAGCAGTCCGGGTGAGCAGTTCTTC. This chain joins TRBV12-3 or TRBV12-4 and TRBJ2-1; no reliable D call. This CDR3 has 10 amino acids. V lost 5 bases and J 9 bases, leaving 5 bases between the germline ends.

This clonotype was detected only a few times. The CDR3 spells CASSYGRVLSREQYF. The CDR3 nucleotides are TGTGCCAGCAGTTACGGCAGGGTATTGTCTCGGGAGCAGTACTTC. The chain has TRBV6-5 and TRBJ2-7; TRBD1 is a possible D gene (5 bases). CDR1 MNHEY and CDR2 SVGAGI come from the germline V gene. The CDR3 spans 15 residues. V was trimmed by 2 bases and J by 7 bases, leaving 18 bases between them.

The chain combines TRBV12-3 or TRBV12-4 with TRBJ1-1; tentative D call: TRBD1 (6 bases). Trimming pared 6 bases from V and 8 bases from J, leaving 13 bases between. This CDR3 is built from 12 residues. CDR3 DNA sequence: TGTGCCAGCAGCCTGGACAGAAGAGAAGCTTTCTTT. Its protein product is CASSLDRREAFF.

This clonotype has only a few counts. One end of the junction is discordant with germline, which a read error may explain. V usage is TRBV9 and J usage is TRBJ1-2; possibly TRBD1 for D (6 bases). The V gene's germline CDR1 is SGDLS and CDR2 YYNGEE. The CDR3 loop spans 10 amino acids. This CDR3 reads CASSPRPGAF. The CDR3 DNA reads TGTGCCAGCAGCCCGCGACCAGGGGCCTTC.

The chain couples TRBV7-6 to TRBJ2-3; D not resolved. Trimming took off 7 bases at V and 1 base at J, with 12 bases between the two ends. Germline V lookup: CDR1 SGHVS, CDR2 FNYEAQ. This CDR3 has 14 amino acids. The CDR3 sequence: CASTPSVRTDTQYF. The CDR3 DNA is TGTGCCAGCACCCCGAGCGTTCGCACAGATACGCAGTATTTT.

This clonotype was observed a handful of times. This chain links TRBV29-1 with TRBJ2-1, with 12 positions matching TRBD2. The CDR3 totals 16 residues. Losses at the gene ends were 1 base for V and 12 bases for J; bases not matched to a gene: 13. The germline gives CDR1 SQVTM, CDR2 ANQGSEA. Here the CDR3 reads CSVEGGASGRAGGQFF. Written as DNA, the CDR3 is TGCAGCGTTGAAGGAGGGGCTAGCGGGAGGGCCGGGGGGCAGTTCTTC.

This clonotype has a count of ten or more. The V gene is TRBV27, the J gene TRBJ1-5, with D perhaps TRBD1 (6 bases). Trimming took 4 bases from V and 6 from J, leaving 10 bases between them. CDR1 and CDR2 from the germline V gene are MNHEY and SMNVEV (reference sequence). The CDR3 extends over 13 amino acids. The CDR3 sequence is CASSSGGGQPQHF. CDR3 nucleotide sequence: TGTGCCAGCAGTTCTGGGGGCGGTCAGCCCCAGCATTTT.

Regarding this clonotype: One junction end does not reproduce the germline sequence, and a read error may be involved. The gene calls are TRBV7-9 and TRBJ2-1; D is perhaps TRBD2 (7 bases). The CDR3 spans 13 residues. CDR1 and CDR2 (germline): SEHNR, FQNEAQ (reference sequence). CDR3 amino acids: CASSIGGGAFWSF. Here the CDR3 DNA reads TGTGCCAGCAGCATTGGCGGGGGCGCATTTTGGTCCTTC.

This clonotype was picked up many times. The rearrangement links TRBV12-3 or TRBV12-4 to TRBJ2-2; no firm D call. CDR3 length equals 15 residues. With 8 bases removed from V and 0 bases from J, the gap between germline ends came to 13 bases. The CDR3 loop is CASSPATPNTGELFF. The CDR3 DNA reads TGTGCCAGCTCCCCAGCCACCCCGAACACCGGGGAGCTGTTTTTT.

This clonotype was detected a few times. The chain combines TRBV10-3 with TRBJ2-3; D unresolved. The germline V gene has CDR1 ENHRY and CDR2 SYGVKD. The CDR3 extends over 14 amino acids. Trimming removed 5 bases from V and 0 bases from J, with 9 bases in between. The CDR3 region is CAISSSVSTDTQYF. In DNA form, the CDR3 reads TGTGCCATCAGTTCTTCCGTTAGCACAGATACGCAGTATTTT.

This clonotype was counted a few times. The J gene is TRBJ2-3, the V gene TRBV20-1, with no clear D. The germline V gene encodes CDR1 DFQATT and CDR2 SNEGSKA (reference sequence). Trimming pared 4 bases from V and 8 bases from J, leaving 7 bases between. The CDR3 is 10 residues long. CDR3 sequence reads: CSAIFGTQYF. CDR3 in DNA: TGCAGTGCTATCTTCGGTACGCAGTATTTT.

The chain employs TRBV9 and TRBJ1-1; 7 bases agree with TRBD1. The CDR3 is 11 amino acids. J lost 10 bases, V lost 3 bases, and 3 bases had no gene match. Germline-derived CDR1 and CDR2 are SGDLS and YYNGEE. This CDR3 is CASSGQGGAFF. The CDR3 nucleotides read TGTGCCAGCAGCGGACAGGGAGGAGCTTTCTTT. The whole variable domain, filled in from reference TRBV9 and TRBJ1-1, reads DSGVTQTPKHLITATGQRVTLRCSPRSGDLSVYWYQQSLDQGLQFLIQYYNGEERAKGNILERFSAQQFPDLHSELNLSSLELGDSALYFCASSGQGGAFFGQGTRLTVV.

This clonotype was found many times. CDR3 nucleotide sequence: TGTGCCACCGCGGCGGGGGGGGCGGAGAATGAGCAGTTCTTC. Its translation is CATAAGGAENEQFF. The chain has TRBV24-1 and TRBJ2-1; 9 nucleotides agree with TRBD2. CDR1 KGHDR and CDR2 SFDVKD come from the germline V gene. This CDR3 is 14 amino acids long. V lost 9 bases and J lost 7; bases outside the gene matches: 9.

This clonotype came up once. The chain uses TRBV7-9 and TRBJ2-5, with TRBD1 matching over 9 bases. This CDR3 spans 15 amino acids. J was trimmed by 3 bases and V by 5 bases; bases with no gene match: 7. Germline CDR1 SEHNR, CDR2 FQNEAQ (reference sequence). CDR3 amino acids: CASSITGGMEETQYF. The DNA for the CDR3 is TGTGCCAGCAGCATAACAGGGGGCATGGAAGAGACCCAGTACTTC. Looking up the rest from reference TRBV7-9 and TRBJ2-5 gives the full variable domain: DTGVSQNPRHKITKRGQNVTFRCDPISEHNRLYWYRQTLGQGPEFLTYFQNEAQLEKSRLLSDRFSAERPKGSFSTLEIQRTEQGDSAMYLCASSITGGMEETQYFGPGTRLLVL.

This chain links TRBV10-3 with TRBJ2-3; no reliable D call. Per germline, CDR1 ENHRY and CDR2 SYGVKD. With 0 bases removed from V and 0 bases from J, the gap between germline ends came to 4 bases. This CDR3 has 14 residues. The CDR3 loop is CAISESMSTDTQYF. The CDR3 nucleotides are TGTGCCATCAGTGAGTCGATGAGCACAGATACGCAGTATTTT.

This chain joins TRBV6-1 and TRBJ2-7, with D maybe TRBD1 (6 bases). CDR1 and CDR2 from the germline V gene are MNHNS and SASEGT. Trimming left V 4 bases short and J 0 bases short, with 10 bases between. The CDR3 consists of 14 residues. The CDR3 loop is CASSVDRNSYEQYF. CDR3 nucleotide sequence: TGTGCCAGCAGTGTCGACAGGAACTCCTACGAGCAGTACTTC.